Sequencing of this TCR beta chain was carried out in a study of blood T cell repertoires in COVID-19. Overall study context: Material from acute and convalescent COVID-19 was sourced from the United States, Italy and Spain. Sample material is recorded as cDNA or gDNA derived from T cells, B-cell-depleted T cells, or PBMCs.

Germline V gene data show CDR1 as MGHRA and CDR2 as YSYEKL. This CDR3 is built from 15 residues. V shed 6 bases and J 4 bases; nucleotides not matched to a gene: 7. Authors' analysis steps: Amplification from reference gene primers served as the basis for estimated nucleated cell counts. Data came from immunoSEQ multiplex PCR; TCRdb stores just in-frame clones and leaves some out. That table supplies the V and J calls and clone size; D and trimming were determined from the DNA. The sample includes 100,000 to 150,000 clones, approximately 74% seen only once; the top ten take roughly 5%. The rearrangement links TRBV4-1 to TRBJ2-3, with 10 positions matching TRBD2. The sequenced sample consisted of peripheral blood. The receptor was derived from a man aged 60 to 69 with acute or convalescent COVID-19. The CDR3 DNA reads TGCGCCAGCAGTCGCAGCGGGGGGGCCGCAGATACGCAGTATTTT. As protein: CASSRSGGAADTQYF.